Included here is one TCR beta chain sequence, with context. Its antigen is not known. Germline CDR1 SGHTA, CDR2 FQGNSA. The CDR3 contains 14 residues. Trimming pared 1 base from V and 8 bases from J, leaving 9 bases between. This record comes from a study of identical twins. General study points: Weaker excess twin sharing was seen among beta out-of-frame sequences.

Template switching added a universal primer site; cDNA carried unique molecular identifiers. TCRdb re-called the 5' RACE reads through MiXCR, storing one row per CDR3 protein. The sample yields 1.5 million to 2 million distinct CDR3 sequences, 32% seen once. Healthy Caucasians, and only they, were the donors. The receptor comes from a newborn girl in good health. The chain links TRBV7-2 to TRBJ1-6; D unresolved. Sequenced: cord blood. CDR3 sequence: CASSLVVRDSPLHF. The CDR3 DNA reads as TGTGCCAGCAGCTTAGTGGTGAGGGATTCACCCCTCCACTTT.